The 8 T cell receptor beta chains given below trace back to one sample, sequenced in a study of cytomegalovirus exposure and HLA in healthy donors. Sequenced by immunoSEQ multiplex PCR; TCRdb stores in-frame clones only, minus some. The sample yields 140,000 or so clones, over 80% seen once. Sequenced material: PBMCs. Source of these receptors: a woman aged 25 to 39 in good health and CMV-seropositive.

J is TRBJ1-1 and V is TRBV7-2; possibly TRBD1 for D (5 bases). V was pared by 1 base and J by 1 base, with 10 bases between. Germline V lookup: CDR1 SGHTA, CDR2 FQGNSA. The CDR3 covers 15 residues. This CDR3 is CASSLVHGANTEAFF. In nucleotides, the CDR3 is TGTGCCAGCAGCTTAGTTCATGGGGCGAACACTGAAGCTTTCTTT. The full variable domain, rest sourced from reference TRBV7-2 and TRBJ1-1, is GAGVSQSPSNKVTEKGKDVELRCDPISGHTALYWYRQSLGQGLEFLIYFQGNSAPDKSGLPSDRFSAERTGGSVSTLTIQRTQQEDSAVYLCASSLVHGANTEAFFGQGTRLTVV.

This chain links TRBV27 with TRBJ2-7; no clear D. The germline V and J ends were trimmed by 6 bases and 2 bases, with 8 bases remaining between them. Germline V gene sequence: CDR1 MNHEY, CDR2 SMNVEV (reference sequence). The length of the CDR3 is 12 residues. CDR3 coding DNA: TGTGCCAGCAGCTCAGGTCCCTACGAGCAGTACTTC. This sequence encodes CASSSGPYEQYF.

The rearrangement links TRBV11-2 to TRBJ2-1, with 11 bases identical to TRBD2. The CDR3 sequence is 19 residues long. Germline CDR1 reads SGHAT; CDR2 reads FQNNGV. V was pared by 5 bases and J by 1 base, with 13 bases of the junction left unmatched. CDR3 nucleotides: TGTGCCAGCAGCCGAGACCCATTAGCGGGAGGGCCGTCCTACAATGAGCAGTTCTTC. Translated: CASSRDPLAGGPSYNEQFF.

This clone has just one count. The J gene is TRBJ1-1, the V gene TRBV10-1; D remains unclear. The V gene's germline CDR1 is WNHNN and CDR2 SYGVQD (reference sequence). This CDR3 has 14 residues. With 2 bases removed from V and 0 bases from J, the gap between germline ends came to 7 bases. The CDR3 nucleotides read TGCGCCAGCAGTGAGGGCATACTGAACACTGAAGCTTTCTTT. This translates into CASSEGILNTEAFF.

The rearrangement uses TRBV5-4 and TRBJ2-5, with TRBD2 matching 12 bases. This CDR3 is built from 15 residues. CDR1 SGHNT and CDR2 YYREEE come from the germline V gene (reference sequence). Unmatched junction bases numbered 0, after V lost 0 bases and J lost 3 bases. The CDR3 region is CASSLGLAGEETQYF. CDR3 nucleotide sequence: TGTGCCAGCAGCTTGGGACTAGCGGGGGAAGAGACCCAGTACTTC.

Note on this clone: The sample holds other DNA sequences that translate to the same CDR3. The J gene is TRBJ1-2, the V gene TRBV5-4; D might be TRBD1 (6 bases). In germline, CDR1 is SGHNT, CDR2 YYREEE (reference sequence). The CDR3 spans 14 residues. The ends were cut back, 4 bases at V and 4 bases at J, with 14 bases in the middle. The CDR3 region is CASSPGQGSYGYTF. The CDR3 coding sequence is TGTGCCAGCAGCCCGGGGCAGGGGTCCTATGGCTACACCTTC.

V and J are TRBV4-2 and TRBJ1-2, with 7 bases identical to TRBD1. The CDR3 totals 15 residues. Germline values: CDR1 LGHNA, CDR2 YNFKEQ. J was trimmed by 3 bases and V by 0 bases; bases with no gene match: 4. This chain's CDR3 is CASSQEEGAYYGYTF. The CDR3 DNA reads TGTGCCAGCAGCCAAGAGGAGGGGGCGTACTATGGCTACACCTTC.

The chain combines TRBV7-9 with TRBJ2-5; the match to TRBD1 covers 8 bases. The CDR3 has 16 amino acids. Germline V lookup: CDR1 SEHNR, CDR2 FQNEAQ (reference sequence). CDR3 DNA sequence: TGTGCGTTTAAACCGGGACAGGATGCCGGGGGAGAGACCCAGTACTTC. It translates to CAFKPGQDAGGETQYF.